This TCR beta chain was documented in a study of naive CD8 T cells in extremely preterm neonates. Study-wide results and caveats: Term neonates around 0.4%, young children roughly 0.03%, adults less than 0.011%; preterm neonates shared around 2.5%. Limitations included small sample size and variable preterm productive templates. Compared with all age groups, preterm neonates showed less repertoire richness. Compared with older groups, preterm CDR3s were shorter, with fewer N additions and less trimming.

For this clone: Its antigen is unknown.

Samples were taken at extremely preterm deliveries at roughly 23-27 weeks of gestation. Using immunoSEQ multiplex PCR, the repertoire was profiled, and TCRdb retains in-frame clones only, with some absent. The sample records 20,000 to 30,000 clones, approximately 88% being singletons. The specimen sequenced was naive CD8+ T cells from cord blood. The source of this sequence is a boy who was born preterm.

CDR3 amino acids: CASSWTGGNTGELFF. CDR3 in DNA: TGCGCCAGCAGCTGGACAGGGGGCAACACCGGGGAGCTGTTTTTT. The genes are TRBV5-1 and TRBJ2-2, with 11 bases fitting TRBD1. The trim removed 3 bases at V and 2 bases at J, leaving 0 bases unmatched. CDR1 and CDR2 (germline): SGHRS, YFSETQ. The CDR3 is 15 amino acids. Together with reference TRBV5-1 and TRBJ2-2, the CDR3 gives the full variable domain: KAGVTQTPRYLIKTRGQQVTLSCSPISGHRSVSWYQQTPGQGLQFLFEYFSETQRNKGNFPGRFSGRQFSNSRSEMNVSTLELGDSALYLCASSWTGGNTGELFFGEGSRLTVL.